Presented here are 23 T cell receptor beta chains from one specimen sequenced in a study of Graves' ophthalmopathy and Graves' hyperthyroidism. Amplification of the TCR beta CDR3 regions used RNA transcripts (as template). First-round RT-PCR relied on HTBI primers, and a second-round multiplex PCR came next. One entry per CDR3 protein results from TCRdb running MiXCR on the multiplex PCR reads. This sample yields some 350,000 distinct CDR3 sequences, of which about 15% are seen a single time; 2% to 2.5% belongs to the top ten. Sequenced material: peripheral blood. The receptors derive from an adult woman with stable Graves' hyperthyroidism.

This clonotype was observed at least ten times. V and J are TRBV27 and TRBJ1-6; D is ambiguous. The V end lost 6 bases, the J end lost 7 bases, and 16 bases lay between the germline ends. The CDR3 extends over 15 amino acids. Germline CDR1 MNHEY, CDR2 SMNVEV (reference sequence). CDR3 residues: CASRVWGIYNSPLHF. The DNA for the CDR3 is TGTGCCAGCAGGGTGTGGGGTATTTACAATTCACCCCTCCACTTT.

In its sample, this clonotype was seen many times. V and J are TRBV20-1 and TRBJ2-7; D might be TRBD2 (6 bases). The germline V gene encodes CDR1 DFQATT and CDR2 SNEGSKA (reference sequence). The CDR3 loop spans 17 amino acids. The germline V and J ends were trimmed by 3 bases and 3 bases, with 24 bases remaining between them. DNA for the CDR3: TGCAGTGCTAGGCCTCGCGAAGGGACTCGTATCAACTACGAGCAGTACTTC. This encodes CSARPREGTRINYEQYF.

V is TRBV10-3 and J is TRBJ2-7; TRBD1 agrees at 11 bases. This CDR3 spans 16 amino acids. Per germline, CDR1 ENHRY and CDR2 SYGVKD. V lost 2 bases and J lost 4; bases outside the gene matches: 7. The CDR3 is CAISEPDGTGGYEQYF. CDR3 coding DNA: TGTGCCATCAGTGAGCCTGACGGGACAGGGGGGTACGAGCAGTACTTC.

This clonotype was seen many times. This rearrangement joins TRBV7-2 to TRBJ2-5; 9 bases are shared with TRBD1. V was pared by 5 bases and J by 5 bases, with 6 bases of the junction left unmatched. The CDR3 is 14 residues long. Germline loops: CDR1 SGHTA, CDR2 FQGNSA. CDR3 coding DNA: TGTGCCAGCAGCCCCGGGACAGGGTACGAGACCCAGTACTTC. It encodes CASSPGTGYETQYF. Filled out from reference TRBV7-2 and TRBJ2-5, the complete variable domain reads GAGVSQSPSNKVTEKGKDVELRCDPISGHTALYWYRQSLGQGLEFLIYFQGNSAPDKSGLPSDRFSAERTGGSVSTLTIQRTQQEDSAVYLCASSPGTGYETQYFGPGTRLLVL.

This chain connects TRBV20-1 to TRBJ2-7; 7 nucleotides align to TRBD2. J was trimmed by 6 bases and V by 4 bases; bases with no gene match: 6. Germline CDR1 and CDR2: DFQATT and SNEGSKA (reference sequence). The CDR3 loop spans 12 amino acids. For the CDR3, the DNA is TGCAGTGCTACCCTGGGCGGGAGCGAGCAGTACTTC. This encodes CSATLGGSEQYF.

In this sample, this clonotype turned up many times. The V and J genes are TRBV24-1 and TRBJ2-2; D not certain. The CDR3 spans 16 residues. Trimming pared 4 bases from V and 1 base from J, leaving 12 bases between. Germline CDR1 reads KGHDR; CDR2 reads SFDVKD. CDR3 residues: CATSDPGRLNTGELFF. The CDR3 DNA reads TGTGCCACCAGTGACCCCGGACGGTTGAACACCGGGGAGCTGTTTTTT.

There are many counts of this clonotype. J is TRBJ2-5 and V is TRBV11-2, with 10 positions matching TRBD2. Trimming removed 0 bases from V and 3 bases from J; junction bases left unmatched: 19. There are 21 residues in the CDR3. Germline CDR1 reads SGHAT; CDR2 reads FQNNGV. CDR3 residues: CASSLEVGLGLAKMLKETQYF. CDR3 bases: TGTGCCAGCAGCTTAGAAGTAGGGTTGGGACTAGCGAAAATGTTGAAAGAGACCCAGTACTTC.

Here the CDR3 DNA reads TGCGCCAGCGCATGGAGCACCGGGGAGCTGTTTTTT. It codes for CASAWSTGELFF. J is TRBJ2-2 and V is TRBV5-1; D is unresolved. This CDR3 spans 12 amino acids. Germline lookup yields CDR1 SGHRS and CDR2 YFSETQ. Trimming cost V 7 bases and J 4 bases, with 8 bases left between them.

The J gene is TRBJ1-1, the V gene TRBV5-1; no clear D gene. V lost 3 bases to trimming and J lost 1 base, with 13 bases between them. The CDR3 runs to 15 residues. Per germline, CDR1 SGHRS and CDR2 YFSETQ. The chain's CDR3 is CASSSLGPTNTEAFF. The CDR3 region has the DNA TGCGCCAGCAGCTCTCTCGGACCGACGAACACTGAAGCTTTCTTT.

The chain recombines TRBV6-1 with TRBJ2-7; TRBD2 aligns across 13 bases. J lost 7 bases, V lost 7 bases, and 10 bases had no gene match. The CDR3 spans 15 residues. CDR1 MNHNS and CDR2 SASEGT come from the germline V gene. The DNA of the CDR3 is TGTGCCAGCAAGATAGGACTAGCGGGGGCCGGGGAGCAGTACTTC. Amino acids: CASKIGLAGAGEQYF.

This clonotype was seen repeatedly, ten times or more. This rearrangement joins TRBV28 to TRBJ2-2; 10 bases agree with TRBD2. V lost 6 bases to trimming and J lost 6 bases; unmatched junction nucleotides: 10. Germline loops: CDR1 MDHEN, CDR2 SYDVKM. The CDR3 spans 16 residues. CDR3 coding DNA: TGTGCCAGCAGCCCTAGAACAGCGGGAGGGGCCGGGGAGCTGTTTTTT. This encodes CASSPRTAGGAGELFF.

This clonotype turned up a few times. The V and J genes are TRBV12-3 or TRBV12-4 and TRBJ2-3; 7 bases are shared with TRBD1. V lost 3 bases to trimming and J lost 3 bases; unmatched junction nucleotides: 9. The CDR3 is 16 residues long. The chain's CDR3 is CASSLDSTGATDTQYF. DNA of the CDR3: TGTGCCAGCAGTTTGGACTCCACAGGGGCTACAGATACGCAGTATTTT.

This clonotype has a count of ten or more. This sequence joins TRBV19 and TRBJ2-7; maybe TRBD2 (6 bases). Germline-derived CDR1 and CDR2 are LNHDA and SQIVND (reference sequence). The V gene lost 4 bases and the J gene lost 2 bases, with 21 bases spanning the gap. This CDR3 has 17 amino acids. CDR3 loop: CASSKLPVGGRTYEQYF. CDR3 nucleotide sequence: TGTGCCAGTAGTAAACTCCCCGTGGGAGGACGAACCTACGAGCAGTACTTC.

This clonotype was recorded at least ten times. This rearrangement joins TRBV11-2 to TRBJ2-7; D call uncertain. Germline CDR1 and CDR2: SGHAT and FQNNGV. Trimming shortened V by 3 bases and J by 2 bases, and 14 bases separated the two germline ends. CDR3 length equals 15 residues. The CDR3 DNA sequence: TGTGCCAGCAGCTTTGATCTAGTGGGCCCCTACGAGCAGTACTTC. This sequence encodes CASSFDLVGPYEQYF.

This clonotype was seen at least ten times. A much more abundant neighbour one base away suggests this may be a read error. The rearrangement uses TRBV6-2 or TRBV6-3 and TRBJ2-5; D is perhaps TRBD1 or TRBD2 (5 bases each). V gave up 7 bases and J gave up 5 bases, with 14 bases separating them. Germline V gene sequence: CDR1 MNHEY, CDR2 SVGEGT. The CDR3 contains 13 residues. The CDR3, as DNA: TGTGCCAGCACGATGGGACGGAGGGAGACCCAGTACTTC. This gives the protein CASTMGRRETQYF.

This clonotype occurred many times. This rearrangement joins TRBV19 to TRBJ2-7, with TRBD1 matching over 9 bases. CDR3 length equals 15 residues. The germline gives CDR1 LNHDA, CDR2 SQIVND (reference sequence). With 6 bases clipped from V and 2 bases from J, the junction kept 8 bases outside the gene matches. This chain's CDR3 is CASSGTGNPPYEQYF. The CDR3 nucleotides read TGTGCCAGTAGCGGGACAGGGAATCCTCCCTACGAGCAGTACTTC.

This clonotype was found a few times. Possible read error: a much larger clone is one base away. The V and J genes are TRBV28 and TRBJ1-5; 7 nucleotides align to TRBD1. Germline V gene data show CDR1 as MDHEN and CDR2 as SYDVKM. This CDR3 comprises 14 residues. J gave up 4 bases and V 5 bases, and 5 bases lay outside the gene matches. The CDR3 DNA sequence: TGTGCCAGCAGTGGACAGGCCAAGAATCAGCCCCAGCATTTT. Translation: CASSGQAKNQPQHF.

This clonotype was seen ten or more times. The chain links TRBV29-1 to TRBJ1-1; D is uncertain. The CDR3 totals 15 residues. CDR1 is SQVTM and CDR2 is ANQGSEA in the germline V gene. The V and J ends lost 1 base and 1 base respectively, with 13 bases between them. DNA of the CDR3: TGCAGCGTTGAAGGGACGGAGATTAAGAACACTGAAGCTTTCTTT. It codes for CSVEGTEIKNTEAFF.

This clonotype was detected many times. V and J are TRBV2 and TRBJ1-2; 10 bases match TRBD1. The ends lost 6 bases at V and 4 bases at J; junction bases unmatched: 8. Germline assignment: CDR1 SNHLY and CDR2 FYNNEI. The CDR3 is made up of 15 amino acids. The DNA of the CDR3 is TGTGCCAGCAGCGAGGGACAGGGGCTAGGCTATGGCTACACCTTC. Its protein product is CASSEGQGLGYGYTF. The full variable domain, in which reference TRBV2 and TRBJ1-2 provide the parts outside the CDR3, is EPEVTQTPSHQVTQMGQEVILRCVPISNHLYFYWYRQILGQKVEFLVSFYNNEISEKSEIFDDQFSVERPDGSNFTLKIRSTKLEDSAMYFCASSEGQGLGYGYTFGSGTRLTVV.

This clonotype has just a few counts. The CDR3 coding sequence is TGCGCCAGCAGTGAGTTGGACAGGCGCCACAATACGCAGTATTTT. Its protein is CASSELDRRHNTQYF. The V gene is TRBV10-2, the J gene TRBJ2-3; TRBD1 aligns across 7 bases. The CDR3 is 15 amino acids. J gave up 7 bases and V 1 base, and 8 bases lay outside the gene matches. The germline CDR1 and CDR2 sequences are WSHSY and SAAADI.

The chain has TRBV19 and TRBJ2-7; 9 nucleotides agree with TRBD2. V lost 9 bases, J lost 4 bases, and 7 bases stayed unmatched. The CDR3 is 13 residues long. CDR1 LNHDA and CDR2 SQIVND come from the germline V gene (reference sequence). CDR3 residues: CARGLAVKYEQYF. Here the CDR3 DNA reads TGTGCCAGGGGACTAGCAGTAAAGTACGAGCAGTACTTC. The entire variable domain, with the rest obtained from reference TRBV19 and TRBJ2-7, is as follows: DGGITQSPKYLFRKEGQNVTLSCEQNLNHDAMYWYRQDPGQGLRLIYYSQIVNDFQKGDIAEGYSVSREKKESFPLTVTSAQKNPTAFYLCARGLAVKYEQYFGPGTRLTVT.

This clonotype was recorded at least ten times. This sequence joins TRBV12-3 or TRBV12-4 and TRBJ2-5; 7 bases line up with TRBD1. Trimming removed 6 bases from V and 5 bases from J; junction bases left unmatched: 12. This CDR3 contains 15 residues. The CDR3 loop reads CASRGQQGRRETQYF. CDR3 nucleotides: TGTGCCAGCAGGGGGCAACAGGGGAGACGGGAGACCCAGTACTTC.

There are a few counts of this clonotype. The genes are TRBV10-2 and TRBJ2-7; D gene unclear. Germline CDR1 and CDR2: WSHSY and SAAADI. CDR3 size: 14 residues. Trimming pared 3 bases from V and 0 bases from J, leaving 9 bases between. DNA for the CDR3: TGCGCCAGCAGTGACGATTCCGTCTCCTACGAGCAGTACTTC. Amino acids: CASSDDSVSYEQYF.